A single sample gave rise to the 21 T cell receptor beta chains below, sequenced in a study of blood T cell repertoires in COVID-19. Sequencing was performed with immunoSEQ multiplex PCR; in TCRdb, only in-frame clones are kept and a portion is missing. The table lists some 50,000 clones, over 85% of them singletons, with 1% in the top ten. The sequenced sample consisted of peripheral blood. All receptors derive from a man in his 60s with COVID-19, enrolled during active disease.

The chain recombines TRBV6-2 or TRBV6-3 with TRBJ2-2; 10 bases are a match to TRBD2. The V and J ends lost 0 bases and 6 bases, in that order; junction bases with no gene match: 4. CDR3 size: 16 residues. Per germline, CDR1 MNHEY and CDR2 SVGEGT. The CDR3 DNA reads as TGTGCCAGCAGTTACTCGCTCCTAGCGGGGGCCGGGGAGCTGTTTTTT. It yields the protein CASSYSLLAGAGELFF.

This chain uses TRBV27 with TRBJ2-2, with D possibly matching TRBD1 (6 bases). The CDR3 is 19 amino acids. Germline assignment: CDR1 MNHEY and CDR2 SMNVEV (reference sequence). V shed 4 bases and J shed 2 bases, with 23 bases lying between them. The CDR3 region is CASSSQTGENLFNTGELFF. The CDR3 DNA is TGTGCCAGCAGTTCCCAGACAGGCGAGAATTTGTTTAACACCGGGGAGCTGTTTTTT.

In this sample, this clone turned up once. The J gene is TRBJ1-3, the V gene TRBV2; D may be TRBD1 (5 bases). CDR1 and CDR2 (germline): SNHLY, FYNNEI. V lost 2 bases, J lost 0 bases, and 8 bases lay in between. CDR3 length: 15 residues. The CDR3 nucleotides read TGTGCCAGCAGTGAAAGGGGATACTCTGGAAACACCATATATTTT. Translation: CASSERGYSGNTIYF. Full variable domain (rest looked up from reference TRBV2 and TRBJ1-3): EPEVTQTPSHQVTQMGQEVILRCVPISNHLYFYWYRQILGQKVEFLVSFYNNEISEKSEIFDDQFSVERPDGSNFTLKIRSTKLEDSAMYFCASSERGYSGNTIYFGEGSWLTVV.

This clone is a singleton in its sample. V and J are TRBV2 and TRBJ1-5; 8 bases map to TRBD1. Per the germline V gene, CDR1 is SNHLY and CDR2 is FYNNEI. Germline trimming cut 9 bases from V and 7 bases from J; bases unmatched to any gene: 11. The CDR3 has 14 amino acids. The CDR3 coding sequence is TGTGCCAGTTCCGACAGGGGAGTGGGGCAGCCCCAGCATTTT. Its translation is CASSDRGVGQPQHF.

This chain links TRBV3-1 (or the pseudogene TRBV3-2) with TRBJ2-7; 7 bases are a match to TRBD2. Germline lookup yields CDR1 LGHDT and CDR2 YNNKEL (reference sequence). Germline trimming cut 3 bases from V and 6 bases from J; bases unmatched to any gene: 17. The CDR3 consists of 17 residues. The CDR3 sequence is CASSHLPSGENAFEQYF. In DNA, the CDR3 is TGTGCCAGCAGCCATCTACCTAGCGGAGAGAACGCGTTCGAGCAGTACTTC.

The chain is built from TRBV6-4 and TRBJ2-1; 9 bases fit TRBD2. The CDR3 sequence is 15 residues long. Per germline, CDR1 MRHNA and CDR2 SNTAGT. V was pared by 6 bases and J by 9 bases, with 12 bases of the junction left unmatched. The CDR3 DNA follows: TGTGCCAGCAGAAAGGAGGCGGGAGGGCGATTTGAGCAGTTCTTC. It yields the protein CASRKEAGGRFEQFF.

The chain recombines TRBV27 with TRBJ1-5; TRBD1 matches at 9 bases. The V gene end was trimmed by 5 bases and the J gene end by 5 bases; junction bases not matched to a gene: 4. The CDR3 has 14 residues. The germline CDR1 and CDR2 sequences are MNHEY and SMNVEV (reference sequence). The CDR3 loop reads CASSPWTGDQPQHF. The CDR3, as DNA: TGTGCCAGCAGTCCCTGGACAGGGGATCAGCCCCAGCATTTT.

Comments on this clone: Here the CDR3 omits its conserved ending phenylalanine or tryptophan, so a read error is the likely source. It is unclear where the CDR3 begins or ends on the DNA, so no DNA is shown, and the CDR3 is as TCRdb lists it. The V gene is TRBV28, the J gene TRBJ1-2. Germline assignment: CDR1 MDHEN and CDR2 SYDVKM. The CDR3 is made up of 16 amino acids, end residues included. The CDR3 spells CASSFPHPRDSGRLHL.

The chain is built from TRBV24-1 and TRBJ2-3, with 10 nucleotides matching TRBD2. J lost 6 bases, V lost 10 bases, and 12 bases had no gene match. This CDR3 is 15 amino acids long. CDR1 and CDR2 from the germline V gene are KGHDR and SFDVKD. For the CDR3, the DNA is TGTGCCACTGCCCCAGCGGGAGGGCCGGTGGATACGCAGTATTTT. It codes for CATAPAGGPVDTQYF.

The chain combines TRBV29-1 with TRBJ1-2, with 7 bases that match TRBD1. From germline, CDR1 is SQVTM and CDR2 ANQGSEA. The CDR3 sequence is 11 residues long. V shed 7 bases, J shed 8 bases, and the junction held 7 bases outside the gene matches. The DNA for the CDR3 is TGCAGCGCTGACAGGGCGGCGGGCTACACCTTC. Residues: CSADRAAGYTF.

This sequence joins TRBV9 and TRBJ2-2, with TRBD1 matching over 7 bases. The trim removed 2 bases at V and 6 bases at J, leaving 7 bases unmatched. Germline V CDR1 and CDR2: SGDLS, YYNGEE. This CDR3 region has 15 residues. The CDR3 nucleotides read TGTGCCAGCAGCGTCTTGACAGGGTTCCCCGGGGAGCTGTTTTTT. Encoded protein: CASSVLTGFPGELFF. The full variable domain, with the rest looked up from reference TRBV9 and TRBJ2-2, is DSGVTQTPKHLITATGQRVTLRCSPRSGDLSVYWYQQSLDQGLQFLIQYYNGEERAKGNILERFSAQQFPDLHSELNLSSLELGDSALYFCASSVLTGFPGELFFGEGSRLTVL.

The chain employs TRBV7-2 and TRBJ2-2; possibly TRBD2 for D (6 bases). The CDR3 runs 15 residues. Trimming removed 3 bases at V and 5 bases at J, with 13 bases between. Germline loops: CDR1 SGHTA, CDR2 FQGNSA. Written as DNA, the CDR3 is TGTGCCAGCAGCTTTATGGAGGGTTCAACCGGGGAGCTGTTTTTT. Its translation: CASSFMEGSTGELFF.

The J gene is TRBJ2-7, the V gene TRBV6-2 or TRBV6-3; 7 positions match TRBD2. V dropped 2 bases and J dropped 1; count of bases not matched to a gene: 8. This CDR3 is 16 amino acids long. In germline, CDR1 is MNHEY, CDR2 SVGEGT. CDR3 loop: CASSYGAGRGSYEQYF. CDR3 bases: TGTGCCAGCAGTTACGGAGCGGGAAGGGGTTCCTACGAGCAGTACTTC.

The V gene is TRBV11-2, the J gene TRBJ2-6, with TRBD2 matching over 7 bases. The germline V gene has CDR1 SGHAT and CDR2 FQNNGV. Germline trimming cut 1 base from V and 7 bases from J; bases unmatched to any gene: 4. The CDR3 is 15 residues long. In nucleotides, the CDR3 is TGTGCCAGCAGCTTAGGATTGGGACTAGCCAACGTCCTGACTTTC. Residues: CASSLGLGLANVLTF.

The chain uses TRBV19 and TRBJ1-5, with D possibly TRBD1 on 5 matching bases. This CDR3 spans 15 amino acids. Germline values: CDR1 LNHDA, CDR2 SQIVND (reference sequence). The germline V and J ends were trimmed by 5 bases and 8 bases, with 19 bases remaining between them. The CDR3 bases are TGTGCCAGTAGTCCCCAGGGAGGTACGCGGGAGCCCCAGCATTTT. It encodes CASSPQGGTREPQHF.

The rearrangement links TRBV6-2 or TRBV6-3 to TRBJ1-2; D is perhaps TRBD1 (6 bases). The germline V and J ends were trimmed by 2 bases and 4 bases, with 8 bases remaining between them. The CDR3 consists of 13 residues. The germline V gene has CDR1 MNHEY and CDR2 SVGEGT. This CDR3 reads CASSYGQIYGYTF. DNA for the CDR3: TGTGCCAGCAGTTACGGACAGATCTATGGCTACACCTTC.

V usage is TRBV15 and J usage is TRBJ1-4; TRBD1 matches at 7 bases. CDR3 length: 14 residues. The germline V gene has CDR1 LNHNV and CDR2 YYDKDF (reference sequence). The V gene end was trimmed by 0 bases and the J gene end by 14 bases; junction bases not matched to a gene: 9. This chain's CDR3 is CATSRDAGTELLFF. The CDR3 region has the DNA TGTGCCACCAGCAGAGATGCGGGGACAGAACTCCTGTTTTTT.

V and J are TRBV3-1 (or the pseudogene TRBV3-2) and TRBJ1-1; TRBD1 matches 9 bases. This CDR3 contains 15 residues. The V gene end was trimmed by 5 bases and the J gene end by 1 base; junction bases not matched to a gene: 5. Germline values: CDR1 LGHDT, CDR2 YNNKEL (reference sequence). The CDR3 DNA reads as TGTGCCAGCAGCTGGCAGGGACAGGGGAACACTGAAGCTTTCTTT. Translation gives CASSWQGQGNTEAFF.

The chain uses TRBV21-1 and TRBJ2-1; no check of the table's D call, TRBD1, against the DNA was made. TRBV21-1 counts as a pseudogene. The CDR3 totals 18 residues. The CDR3: CARSKPLEGVSSYNEQFF. The CDR3 coding sequence is TGTGCCAGAAGCAAACCCCTCGAAGGGGTTAGCTCCTACAATGAGCAGTTCTTC.

The V call is TRBV28, the J call TRBJ2-3; 14 nucleotides match TRBD2. This CDR3 is 16 amino acids long. The germline V gene has CDR1 MDHEN and CDR2 SYDVKM. V gave up 2 bases and J gave up 5 bases; unmatched junction bases: 3. The CDR3 loop is CASSLPGTSGRDTQYF. CDR3 coding DNA: TGTGCCAGCAGTTTACCCGGGACTAGCGGGAGAGATACGCAGTATTTT.

The J gene is TRBJ2-7, the V gene TRBV28, with 10 bases matching TRBD1. The trim removed 7 bases at V and 4 bases at J, leaving 13 bases unmatched. CDR3 length: 16 residues. Germline CDR1 is MDHEN and CDR2 is SYDVKM. The CDR3 here is CASTLPSGQGVYEQYF. The CDR3 DNA is TGTGCCAGCACCCTACCTTCTGGACAGGGGGTATACGAGCAGTACTTC.